This T cell receptor (beta chain) appears in the sequencing data of a study of shared clonotypes between healthy human individuals. Study results and limitations: Among the subsets, naive ones generally showed larger estimated richness than memory ones. The expectation was that sequencing depth would affect clonotype sharing among donors. Shared clonotypes across all four donors exceeded non-shared ones in generation probability.

Regarding this clone: Antigen specificity is unknown.

Replicate PCRs from sorted subsets contained 200 ng DNA, which is some 29,000 T cell genomes. Assay: immunoSEQ multiplex PCR; the TCRdb copy retains only in-frame clones and omits some. Of millions of clones listed, 90% to 95% are singletons. V shed 5 bases and J 4 bases; nucleotides not matched to a gene: 9. Germline V gene sequence: CDR1 SGHTA, CDR2 FQGNSA. The CDR3 covers 18 residues. Sequencing used naive CD4+ T cells sorted from blood. Subset given: CD45RA+ positively selected. The rearrangement joins TRBV7-2 to TRBJ2-3; 16 nucleotides align to TRBD2. The sequence was obtained from a young man in good health. CDR3 nucleotide sequence: TGTGCCAGCAGCCGGGGACTAGCGGGAGGGCGGCTTGCAGATACGCAGTATTTT. Translated: CASSRGLAGGRLADTQYF.